The 30 T cell receptor beta chains given below trace back to one sample, sequenced in a study of T cells expressing NK-cell markers. TCRdb re-called the 5' RACE reads; one entry per CDR3 protein, DNA not given. The sample totals fewer than 400,000 distinct CDR3 sequences. Sequences were obtained from blood T cells: a sorted CD56 or NKG2C T cell subset, CD4+ or CD8+ T cells, or bulk PBMC T cells (not recorded which). These receptors were collected from a woman aged 50 to 60 in good health.

The rearrangement joins TRBV15 to TRBJ2-1; the D call of TRBD1 rests on TCRdb alone, since no DNA is present to check it. From germline, CDR1 is LNHNV and CDR2 YYDKDF (reference sequence). The CDR3 length is 13 residues. The CDR3 loop reads CATSLRGEIEQFF. The whole variable domain, remainder taken from reference TRBV15 and TRBJ2-1, is DAMVIQNPRYQVTQFGKPVTLSCSQTLNHNVMYWYQQKSSQAPKLLFHYYDKDFNNEADTPDNFQSRRPNTSFCFLDIRSPGLGDTAMYLCATSLRGEIEQFFGPGTRLTVL.

The J gene is TRBJ2-5, the V gene TRBV7-9. The CDR3 contains 12 residues. The germline CDR1 and CDR2 sequences are SEHNR and FQNEAQ (reference sequence). CDR3 protein: CASSQNSETQYF.

This rearrangement joins TRBV24-1 to TRBJ1-2. The CDR3 consists of 11 residues. Germline CDR1 reads KGHDR; CDR2 reads SFDVKD. The CDR3 protein is CATGDYYGYTF.

The rearrangement uses TRBV2 and TRBJ1-5. The CDR3 contains 12 residues. The germline V gene encodes CDR1 SNHLY and CDR2 FYNNEI. The CDR3 region is CASSAGYQPQHF.

The chain recombines TRBV5-1 with TRBJ2-1; TCRdb's D call, TRBD2, is unchecked because there is no DNA. This CDR3 comprises 16 residues. Germline loops: CDR1 SGHRS, CDR2 YFSETQ. The CDR3: CASSLVAGVSDNEQFF.

The V call is TRBV7-2, the J call TRBJ2-7; TCRdb designates TRBD1, a call that cannot be tested without DNA. The CDR3 extends over 14 amino acids. Germline V gene lookup returns CDR1 SGHTA and CDR2 FQGNSA. CDR3 in amino acids: CASSLAGTSHEQYF.

The CDR3: CASSSQAGAGDTQYF. The rearrangement links TRBV7-2 to TRBJ2-3; lacking DNA, the TRBD2 call made by TCRdb goes unchecked. Germline V gene sequence: CDR1 SGHTA, CDR2 FQGNSA. The CDR3 length is 15 residues.

The chain couples TRBV5-1 to TRBJ1-1; TCRdb designates TRBD1, a call that cannot be tested without DNA. Germline CDR1 reads SGHRS; CDR2 reads YFSETQ. This CDR3 region has 15 residues. The CDR3 sequence: CASSLEGAIYTEAFF.

This chain links TRBV11-2 with TRBJ2-3; TCRdb's D call, TRBD1, is unchecked because there is no DNA. The CDR3 loop spans 15 amino acids. Germline lookup yields CDR1 SGHAT and CDR2 FQNNGV. CDR3 sequence: CASSLGTTTTDTQYF.

This chain connects TRBV7-9 to TRBJ2-1; absent DNA, TCRdb's TRBD2 call cannot be checked. CDR3 size: 17 residues. Germline CDR1 reads SEHNR; CDR2 reads FQNEAQ (reference sequence). The chain's CDR3 is CASSLRPLSGKWNEQFF.

The chain joins TRBV12-3 or TRBV12-4 to TRBJ2-1; with no DNA, the TCRdb D assignment of TRBD2 cannot be verified. The CDR3 runs to 15 residues. The CDR3 protein is CASNRLAASTDEQFF.

The V call is TRBV7-6, the J call TRBJ2-3; lacking DNA, the TRBD2 call made by TCRdb goes unchecked. Germline CDR1 and CDR2: SGHVS and FNYEAQ. This CDR3 has 15 amino acids. The CDR3 loop reads CASSLESSSADTQYF.

V gene TRBV29-1 combines with J gene TRBJ1-3; TCRdb indicates TRBD1, and absent DNA this call remains unverified. The V gene's germline CDR1 is SQVTM and CDR2 ANQGSEA. CDR3 length: 14 amino acids. CDR3 sequence: CSVEKTGTGNTIYF. Full variable domain (remainder filled in from reference TRBV29-1 and TRBJ1-3): SAVISQKPSRDICQRGTSLTIQCQVDSQVTMMFWYRQQPGQSLTLIATANQGSEATYESGFVIDKFPISRPNLTFSTLTVSNMSPEDSSIYLCSVEKTGTGNTIYFGEGSWLTVV.

This chain links TRBV4-1 with TRBJ2-1; without DNA, the TCRdb call of TRBD2 cannot be checked. Germline V CDR1 and CDR2: MGHRA, YSYEKL. The length of the CDR3 is 16 residues. This chain's CDR3 is CASSQVGLAGTIEQFF.

This chain links TRBV10-3 with TRBJ2-6. The germline V gene encodes CDR1 ENHRY and CDR2 SYGVKD. CDR3 length equals 13 residues. The CDR3 sequence is CASGLGGANVLTF.

The chain uses TRBV2 and TRBJ1-6; without DNA, the TCRdb call of TRBD1 cannot be checked. This CDR3 is 14 amino acids long. Per germline, CDR1 SNHLY and CDR2 FYNNEI. The CDR3 loop is CASKRQGGNSPLHF.

The rearrangement uses TRBV6-2 or TRBV6-3 and TRBJ2-5; TCRdb selects TRBD2, and the lack of DNA leaves this call unchecked. The CDR3 covers 16 residues. Germline lookup yields CDR1 MNHEY and CDR2 SVGEGT. CDR3 region: CASSYGTSGGKETQYF.

This sequence joins TRBV5-1 and TRBJ2-3; TCRdb indicates TRBD2, and absent DNA this call remains unverified. This CDR3 contains 15 residues. Germline CDR1 SGHRS, CDR2 YFSETQ. The CDR3 spells CASYLTSWETDTQYF. Full variable domain (remainder filled in from reference TRBV5-1 and TRBJ2-3): KAGVTQTPRYLIKTRGQQVTLSCSPISGHRSVSWYQQTPGQGLQFLFEYFSETQRNKGNFPGRFSGRQFSNSRSEMNVSTLELGDSALYLCASYLTSWETDTQYFGPGTRLTVL.

V usage is TRBV11-3 and J usage is TRBJ2-1; TCRdb designates TRBD1, a call that cannot be tested without DNA. Germline CDR1 reads SGHNT; CDR2 reads YENEEA. The CDR3 consists of 13 residues. The CDR3 spells CASSLVKGGPQFF.

The V and J genes are TRBV5-1 and TRBJ1-1; TCRdb designates TRBD1, a call that cannot be tested without DNA. The CDR3 is made up of 16 amino acids. CDR1 is SGHRS and CDR2 is YFSETQ in the germline V gene. The CDR3 is CASSSSGGGYSTEAFF.

The V and J genes are TRBV14 and TRBJ2-1; TCRdb lists TRBD2, though no DNA is available to test this call. Germline V gene lookup returns CDR1 SGHDN and CDR2 FVKESK. CDR3 length: 19 amino acids. This chain's CDR3 is CASSPTGTSGGGSQREQFF.

V and J are TRBV12-3 or TRBV12-4 and TRBJ2-5; TCRdb's D call, TRBD1, is unchecked because there is no DNA. This CDR3 comprises 16 residues. The CDR3 spells CASSPLLDKDQETQYF.

V is TRBV5-1 and J is TRBJ2-3; there is no DNA to check the TCRdb D call of TRBD2. CDR3 length: 16 amino acids. The germline gives CDR1 SGHRS, CDR2 YFSETQ. The CDR3 reads CASSRRTSGTPDTQYF.

The J gene is TRBJ2-2, the V gene TRBV24-1; TCRdb's assignment of TRBD2 cannot be checked, as there is no DNA. Germline V gives CDR1 KGHDR, CDR2 SFDVKD. This CDR3 spans 14 amino acids. The CDR3 region is CATRREHDTGELFF.

The J gene is TRBJ2-5, the V gene TRBV7-9; TCRdb outputs TRBD2, but without DNA this stays unchecked. Germline V lookup: CDR1 SEHNR, CDR2 FQNEAQ (reference sequence). The CDR3 contains 17 residues. CDR3 protein: CASSTGTSGRDQETQYF. Combining the CDR3 with reference TRBV7-9 and TRBJ2-5 gives the whole variable domain DTGVSQNPRHKITKRGQNVTFRCDPISEHNRLYWYRQTLGQGPEFLTYFQNEAQLEKSRLLSDRFSAERPKGSFSTLEIQRTEQGDSAMYLCASSTGTSGRDQETQYFGPGTRLLVL.

The chain employs TRBV6-6 and TRBJ2-3; without DNA, the TCRdb call of TRBD2 cannot be checked. Germline CDR1 and CDR2: MNHNY and SVGAGI (reference sequence). The CDR3 loop spans 15 amino acids. The CDR3 sequence: CASSGLAEDTDTQYF.

CDR3 amino acids: CASSEVRGGGNEQFF. The V call is TRBV10-2, the J call TRBJ2-1; TCRdb picks TRBD2, but there is no DNA to check that call. The germline gives CDR1 WSHSY, CDR2 SAAADI. The CDR3 has 15 amino acids.

The gene calls are TRBV12-5 and TRBJ2-2; TCRdb picks TRBD2, but there is no DNA to check that call. Germline assignment: CDR1 LGHNT and CDR2 FRNRAP. The CDR3 spans 16 residues. The CDR3 loop reads CASGPRVAGGLGELFF. The variable domain in full, completed from reference TRBV12-5 and TRBJ2-2, reads DARVTQTPRHKVTEMGQEVTMRCQPILGHNTVFWYRQTMMQGLELLAYFRNRAPLDDSGMPKDRFSAEMPDATLATLKIQPSEPRDSAVYFCASGPRVAGGLGELFFGEGSRLTVL.

The chain is built from TRBV5-1 and TRBJ2-3; TCRdb gives TRBD2 as the D gene, but with no DNA this cannot be confirmed. CDR1 and CDR2 (germline): SGHRS, YFSETQ. This CDR3 contains 15 residues. CDR3: CASSHSFGLSDTQYF.

V is TRBV27 and J is TRBJ2-1; the TCRdb D gene call, TRBD2, has no DNA to confirm it. The germline V gene encodes CDR1 MNHEY and CDR2 SMNVEV (reference sequence). The CDR3 has 16 amino acids. CDR3 residues: CASSAPSGRAMNEQFF.